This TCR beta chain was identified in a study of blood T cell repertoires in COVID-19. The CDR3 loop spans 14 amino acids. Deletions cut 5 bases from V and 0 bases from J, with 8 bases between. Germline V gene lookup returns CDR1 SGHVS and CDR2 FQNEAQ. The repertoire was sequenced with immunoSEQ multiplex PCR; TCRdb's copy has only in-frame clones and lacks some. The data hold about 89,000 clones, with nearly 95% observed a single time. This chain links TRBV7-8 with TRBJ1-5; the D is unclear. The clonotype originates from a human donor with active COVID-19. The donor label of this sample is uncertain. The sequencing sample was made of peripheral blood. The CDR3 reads CASSLTVSNQPQHF. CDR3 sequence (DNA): TGTGCCAGCAGCCTAACAGTTAGCAATCAGCCCCAGCATTTT.